The 5 T cell receptor beta chains in this list originate from one sample, sequenced in a study of Graves' ophthalmopathy and Graves' hyperthyroidism. CDR3 regions of TCR beta were amplified from RNA transcripts. Following a first-round RT-PCR that used HTBI primers, a second-round multiplex PCR was carried out. TCRdb re-called the multiplex PCR reads with MiXCR, one entry per CDR3 protein. Among some 1.1 million distinct CDR3 sequences, 35% to 45% were seen once, and the ten largest hold 11%. Material for sequencing was peripheral blood or thyroid tissue (not recorded which). These receptors were obtained from an adult man with Graves' hyperthyroidism.

This clonotype appeared a few times. The rearrangement joins TRBV20-1 to TRBJ1-3, with D possibly TRBD1 on 6 matching bases. In germline, CDR1 is DFQATT, CDR2 SNEGSKA (reference sequence). The CDR3 length is 14 residues. Between the trimmed V and J ends, which lost 0 bases and 4 bases, there was a span of 10 bases. This chain's CDR3 is CSARDAGDGNTIYF. The CDR3 nucleotides read TGCAGTGCTAGAGATGCAGGGGACGGAAACACCATATATTTT.

This clonotype has just a few counts. The junction departs from germline at one end; a sequencing error may be responsible. V is TRBV20-1 and J is TRBJ1-1; 7 bases match TRBD1. Germline V gene lookup returns CDR1 DFQATT and CDR2 SNEGSKA (reference sequence). This CDR3 region has 11 residues. The CDR3 DNA sequence: TGCAGTGCTAGAGATGTGGACAGGTGGGTCTTT. This encodes CSARDVDRWVF.

This clonotype was seen at least ten times. The chain joins TRBV7-7 to TRBJ2-5; TRBD2 is a possible D gene (6 bases). The CDR3 runs 12 residues. Trimming shortened V by 4 bases and J by 7 bases, and 10 bases separated the two germline ends. Germline loops: CDR1 SSHAT, CDR2 FNYEAQ (reference sequence). The CDR3 loop reads CASSSMGGTQYF. CDR3 sequence (DNA): TGTGCCAGCAGCTCCATGGGGGGGACCCAGTACTTC.

The chain carries TRBV15 and TRBJ2-7; D not resolved. Trimming stripped 6 bases from V and 1 base from J, with 10 bases between. Germline CDR1 LNHNV, CDR2 YYDKDF (reference sequence). The CDR3 loop spans 13 amino acids. The chain's CDR3 is CATSGPSSYEQYF. The CDR3 DNA reads TGTGCCACCAGTGGGCCTTCTTCCTACGAGCAGTACTTC. The complete variable domain, with remaining parts taken from reference TRBV15 and TRBJ2-7, reads DAMVIQNPRYQVTQFGKPVTLSCSQTLNHNVMYWYQQKSSQAPKLLFHYYDKDFNNEADTPDNFQSRRPNTSFCFLDIRSPGLGDTAMYLCATSGPSSYEQYFGPGTRLTVT.

The sample holds a few counts of this clonotype. The chain combines TRBV12-3 or TRBV12-4 with TRBJ2-5; 14 bases agree with TRBD2. The CDR3 has 18 residues. V shed 5 bases, J shed 0 bases, and the junction held 8 bases outside the gene matches. CDR3 region: CASSPGTSGSGYQETQYF. DNA of the CDR3: TGTGCCAGCAGTCCCGGGACTAGCGGGAGTGGTTACCAAGAGACCCAGTACTTC.